The rows below give T cell receptor beta chains drawn from one sample of a study of T-cell reconstitution after alpha-beta-depleted transplantation in children. Via MiXCR, TCRdb re-called the PCR reads, giving one row per CDR3 protein. Of about 250,000 distinct CDR3 sequences in the sample, roughly a quarter were seen once. The source was PBMCs, mostly from graft donor cells, collected 360 days after TCRalphabeta/CD19-depleted stem cell transplant. The origin of the receptors is a female patient between 2 and 10 years old who had a stem cell transplant for congenital amegakaryocytic thrombocytopenia, so the T cells may come from the graft donor. The CDR3 runs from the conserved cysteine through the conserved F or W. Each record gives: D gene, V gene, clone size, J gene, CDR3 protein, CDR3 DNA. A D gene is named only where the DNA matches it firmly. Size values are once, few and many counts, or a class for expanded clones, and some rows have none.

D: -
V: TRBV7-2
size: -
J: TRBJ2-5
CDR3: CASRRDQETQYF
DNA: TGTGCCAGCCGCCGGGACCAAGAGACCCAGTACTTC

D: -
V: TRBV7-9
size: few
J: TRBJ2-1
CDR3: CASSLASRVDEQFF
DNA: TGTGCCAGCAGCTTAGCAAGTCGGGTGGACGAGCAGTTCTTC

D: TRBD2
V: TRBV7-2
size: few
J: TRBJ2-7
CDR3: CASSFRLAGPHEQYF
DNA: TGTGCCAGCAGCTTCCGACTAGCGGGACCCCACGAGCAGTACTTC

D: -
V: TRBV6-2/TRBV6-3
size: few
J: TRBJ2-2
CDR3: CASSAGLFHGELFF
DNA: TGTGCCAGCAGCGCAGGGTTGTTCCACGGGGAGCTGTTTTTT

D: TRBD2
V: TRBV6-2/TRBV6-3
size: -
J: TRBJ2-1
CDR3: CASSYSIPGTSGSSSRDNEQFF
DNA: TGTGCCAGCAGTTACTCGATACCAGGGACTAGCGGGAGCTCTAGTAGGGACAATGAGCAGTTCTTC

D: -
V: TRBV5-1
size: -
J: TRBJ1-2
CDR3: CASSLAGRSVWGGYTF
DNA: TGCGCCAGCAGCTTGGCCGGCCGATCTGTCTGGGGAGGCTACACCTTC

D: TRBD2
V: TRBV7-6
size: -
J: TRBJ2-3
CDR3: CASSPGLGIHPDTQYF
DNA: TGTGCCAGCAGCCCAGGACTAGGCATCCATCCAGATACGCAGTATTTT

D: -
V: TRBV15
size: few
J: TRBJ1-1
CDR3: CATSREPQPINTEAFF
DNA: TGTGCCACCAGCAGAGAACCGCAGCCTATAAACACTGAAGCTTTCTTT

D: TRBD1
V: TRBV4-2
size: -
J: TRBJ2-7
CDR3: CASSQDRDRVSEQYF
DNA: TGTGCCAGCAGCCAAGACCGTGACAGGGTTTCCGAGCAGTACTTC

D: -
V: TRBV7-9
size: few
J: TRBJ2-2
CDR3: CASSLARQKLDGELFF
DNA: TGTGCCAGCAGCTTAGCGCGGCAGAAGCTAGACGGGGAGCTGTTTTTT

D: TRBD2
V: TRBV5-1
size: many
J: TRBJ2-2
CDR3: CASSEPGLAEPGELFF
DNA: TGCGCCAGCAGCGAACCGGGACTAGCGGAGCCCGGGGAGCTGTTTTTT

D: -
V: TRBV15
size: many
J: TRBJ2-2
CDR3: CATSRDVGSNTGELFF
DNA: TGTGCCACCAGCAGAGACGTGGGGTCGAACACCGGGGAGCTGTTTTTT

D: TRBD2
V: TRBV7-8
size: -
J: TRBJ2-7
CDR3: CASSALAGGSYEQYF
DNA: TGTGCCAGCAGCGCACTAGCGGGGGGGTCTTACGAGCAGTACTTC

D: -
V: TRBV30
size: -
J: TRBJ2-3
CDR3: CAWMGESLTESTDTQYF
DNA: TGTGCCTGGATGGGGGAGTCATTGACGGAGAGCACAGATACGCAGTATTTT

D: TRBD1
V: TRBV4-1
size: few
J: TRBJ2-7
CDR3: CASSLQDRGPYEQYF
DNA: TGCGCCAGCAGCCTACAAGACAGGGGTCCCTACGAGCAGTACTTC

D: TRBD1
V: TRBV6-1
size: few
J: TRBJ2-3
CDR3: CASGTGGTDTQYF
DNA: TGTGCCAGCGGGACAGGGGGCACAGATACGCAGTATTTT

D: -
V: TRBV5-1
size: -
J: TRBJ2-5
CDR3: CASSLGGREETQYF
DNA: TGCGCCAGCAGCTTGGGGGGCCGGGAGGAGACCCAGTACTTC

D: -
V: TRBV28
size: -
J: TRBJ1-1
CDR3: CASDSQTGLNTEAFF
DNA: TGTGCCAGCGACAGTCAAACAGGGCTGAACACTGAAGCTTTCTTT

D: TRBD1
V: TRBV20-1
size: -
J: TRBJ1-2
CDR3: CSAPGQGREDYGYTF
DNA: TGCAGTGCTCCGGGACAGGGACGGGAGGACTATGGCTACACCTTC

D: TRBD1
V: TRBV10-3
size: few
J: TRBJ2-4
CDR3: CAISASGGVKNIQYF
DNA: TGTGCCATCAGTGCGTCAGGGGGTGTCAAAAACATTCAGTACTTC

D: -
V: TRBV7-2
size: -
J: TRBJ2-3
CDR3: CASSLAPRGGADTQYF
DNA: TGTGCCAGCAGCTTAGCGCCGAGGGGGGGCGCAGATACGCAGTATTTT

D: TRBD2
V: TRBV12-3/TRBV12-4
size: few
J: TRBJ2-1
CDR3: CASSLWRLAGESQFF
DNA: TGTGCCAGCAGTTTATGGAGACTCGCGGGAGAAAGCCAGTTCTTC